This T cell receptor (beta chain) came from a study of OX40 agonist ivuxolimab in advanced cancers. Study details: Patients received intravenous ivuxolimab every 2 weeks at 0.01 to 10 mg/kg. The study's findings and limits: CD8+ T cells (on average) carried more expanded clones than CD4+ T cells. Clonal expansion from baseline to week 6 occurred in both CD4+ and CD8+ T cells.

Remarks on this clone: What it recognizes is unknown.

The V end lost 1 base, the J end lost 3 bases, and 19 bases lay between the germline ends. Germline CDR1 and CDR2: SGHNT and YENEEA. This CDR3 is 17 amino acids long. Measured with immunoSEQ multiplex PCR; TCRdb has only the in-frame clones, and not every one. The sample yields 23,000 or so clones, about four fifths seen once. The TCR sequence derives from an adult with an advanced solid tumor such as melanoma, head and neck, liver or kidney cancer. Sample: CD4+ or CD8+ T cells sorted from blood, taken in a trial of the OX40 agonist ivuxolimab. The chain is built from TRBV11-3 and TRBJ2-7; possibly TRBD1 for D (6 bases). The DNA of the CDR3 is TGTGCCAGCAGCTTAGGAGGGGGAGAGGGGCTGTTCTACGAGCAGTACTTC. This translates into CASSLGGGEGLFYEQYF. Drawing the rest from reference TRBV11-3 and TRBJ2-7, the complete variable domain is EAGVVQSPRYKIIEKKQPVAFWCNPISGHNTLYWYLQNLGQGPELLIRYENEEAVDDSQLPKDRFSAERLKGVDSTLKIQPAELGDSAVYLCASSLGGGEGLFYEQYFGPGTRLTVT.